This entry features one T cell receptor (beta chain) sequence. Its antigen is currently unknown. This CDR3 has 14 residues. V dropped 3 bases and J dropped 5 bases, with 11 bases sitting between them. Germline V lookup: CDR1 SGHTA, CDR2 FQGNSA. These data originate in a study of T cell responses to AZD1222 COVID-19 vaccine. Study context: Second-dose timings of about 4 or about 12 weeks were pooled.

TCRdb's table, derived via immunoSEQ multiplex PCR, lists solely in-frame clones and lacks some. The sample has around 140,000 clones, about nine tenths seen once. Study findings and constraints: Spike-specific TCR breadth and depth rose after two AZD1222 doses.

The sequences come from peripheral blood, collected on day 0 of AZD1222 vaccination. The V gene is TRBV7-2, the J gene TRBJ2-1; possible D gene TRBD1, 6 bases. This TCR derives from an adult in good health. CDR3 sequence: CASSFDRYNNEQFF. The CDR3 DNA reads TGTGCCAGCAGCTTCGACAGGTACAACAATGAGCAGTTCTTC.